Shown below are 4 T cell receptor beta chains from a single sample sequenced in a study of post-analysis software for immune sequencing data. Study results and caveats: Five TRBV segments occurring more often in patients than controls included TRBV5-6, TRBV5-1 and TRBV20-1.

These receptors' antigens are unknown. Unique molecular identifiers had been added to the TCR beta cDNA libraries. TCRdb called the PCR reads again in MiXCR, with one record for every CDR3 protein. This sample has roughly 700,000 distinct CDR3 sequences; roughly 27% occur once, and the top ten carry 0.56%. Sequenced: blood. These receptors came from a girl between 5 and 17 years old with multiple sclerosis.

V is TRBV28 and J is TRBJ1-1, with 7 bases lining up with TRBD1. Germline V lookup: CDR1 MDHEN, CDR2 SYDVKM. After removal of 6 bases from V and 6 bases from J, the junction contained 7 bases not matched to a gene. This CDR3 is 13 amino acids long. The CDR3 sequence is CASSPRGWAEAFF. The DNA for the CDR3 is TGTGCCAGCAGCCCCAGGGGGTGGGCTGAAGCTTTCTTT. Based on the CDR3 plus reference TRBV28 and TRBJ1-1, the full variable domain is DVKVTQSSRYLVKRTGEKVFLECVQDMDHENMFWYRQDPGLGLRLIYFSYDVKMKEKGDIPEGYSVSREKKERFSLILESASTNQTSMYLCASSPRGWAEAFFGQGTRLTVV.

Only a few counts were recorded for this clonotype. This rearrangement joins TRBV27 to TRBJ2-1, with D possibly called TRBD1 or TRBD2 (7 bases each). The CDR3 extends over 15 amino acids. The germline CDR1 and CDR2 sequences are MNHEY and SMNVEV (reference sequence). The ends were cut back, 6 bases at V and 9 bases at J, with 21 bases in the middle. The DNA for the CDR3 is TGTGCCAGCAGGGGACAGCGCGGGGGACGTGGTGAGCAGTTCTTC. The encoded protein is CASRGQRGGRGEQFF.

This clonotype showed up just a few times. V gene TRBV7-9 combines with J gene TRBJ1-4, with 7 bases that match TRBD1. The V gene end was trimmed by 5 bases and the J gene end by 8 bases; junction bases not matched to a gene: 11. The CDR3 is 15 amino acids. Germline CDR1 SEHNR, CDR2 FQNEAQ (reference sequence). CDR3 bases: TGTGCCAGCAGCCACCGACAGGGAGGGCTGGAAAAACTGTTTTTT. It codes for CASSHRQGGLEKLFF.

The V gene is TRBV5-1, the J gene TRBJ2-3; D is tentatively TRBD1 or TRBD2 (6 bases each). The CDR3 extends over 15 amino acids. The V gene lost 2 bases and the J gene lost 1 base, with 11 bases spanning the gap. Per germline, CDR1 SGHRS and CDR2 YFSETQ. The CDR3 bases are TGCGCCAGCAGCTTAGGGGGGACTCGCACAGATACGCAGTATTTT. It yields the protein CASSLGGTRTDTQYF.